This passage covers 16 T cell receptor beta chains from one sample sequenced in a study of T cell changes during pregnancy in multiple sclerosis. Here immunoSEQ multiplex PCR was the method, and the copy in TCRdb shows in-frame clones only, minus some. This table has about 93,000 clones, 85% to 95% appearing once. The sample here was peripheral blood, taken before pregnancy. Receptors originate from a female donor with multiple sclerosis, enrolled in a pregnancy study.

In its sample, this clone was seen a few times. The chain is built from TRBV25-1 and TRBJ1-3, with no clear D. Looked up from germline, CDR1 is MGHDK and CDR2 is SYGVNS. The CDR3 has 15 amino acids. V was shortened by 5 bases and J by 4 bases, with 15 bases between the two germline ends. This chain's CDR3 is CASSLFSGDGNTIYF. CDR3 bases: TGTGCCAGCAGTTTGTTTTCAGGCGACGGAAACACCATATATTTT. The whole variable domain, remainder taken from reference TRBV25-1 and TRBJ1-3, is EADIYQTPRYLVIGTGKKITLECSQTMGHDKMYWYQQDPGMELHLIHYSYGVNSTEKGDLSSESTVSRIRTEHFPLTLESARPSHTSQYLCASSLFSGDGNTIYFGEGSWLTVV.

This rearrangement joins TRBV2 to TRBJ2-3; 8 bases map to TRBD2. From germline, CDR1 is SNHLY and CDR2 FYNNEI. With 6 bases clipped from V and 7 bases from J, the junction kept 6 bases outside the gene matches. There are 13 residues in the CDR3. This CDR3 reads CASSGTSGHTQYF. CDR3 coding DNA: TGTGCCAGCAGCGGAACTAGCGGCCATACGCAGTATTTT.

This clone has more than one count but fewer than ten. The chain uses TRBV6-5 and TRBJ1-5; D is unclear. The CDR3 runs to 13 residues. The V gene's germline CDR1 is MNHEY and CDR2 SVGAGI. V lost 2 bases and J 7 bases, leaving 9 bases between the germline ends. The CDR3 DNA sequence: TGTGCCAGCAGTTACAACCGACTACAGCCCCAGCATTTT. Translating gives CASSYNRLQPQHF.

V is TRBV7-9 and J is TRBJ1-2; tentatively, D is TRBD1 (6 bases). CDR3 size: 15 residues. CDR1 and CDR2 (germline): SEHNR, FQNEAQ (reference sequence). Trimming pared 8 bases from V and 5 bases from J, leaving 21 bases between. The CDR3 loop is CASPRGGQGNYGYTF. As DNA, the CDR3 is TGTGCCAGCCCTCGGGGGGGACAAGGAAATTATGGCTACACCTTC. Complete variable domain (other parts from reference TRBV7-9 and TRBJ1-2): DTGVSQNPRHKITKRGQNVTFRCDPISEHNRLYWYRQTLGQGPEFLTYFQNEAQLEKSRLLSDRFSAERPKGSFSTLEIQRTEQGDSAMYLCASPRGGQGNYGYTFGSGTRLTVV.

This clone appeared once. CDR3 nucleotides: TGTGCCAGCAGTTCTAGAACAGGTAGCTCCTACAATGAGCAGTTCTTC. This sequence encodes CASSSRTGSSYNEQFF. The rearrangement links TRBV6-6 to TRBJ2-1, with D possibly matching TRBD1 (5 bases). CDR1 MNHNY and CDR2 SVGAGI come from the germline V gene (reference sequence). The CDR3 is 16 residues long. Trimming took off 4 bases at V and 0 bases at J, with 13 bases between the two ends.

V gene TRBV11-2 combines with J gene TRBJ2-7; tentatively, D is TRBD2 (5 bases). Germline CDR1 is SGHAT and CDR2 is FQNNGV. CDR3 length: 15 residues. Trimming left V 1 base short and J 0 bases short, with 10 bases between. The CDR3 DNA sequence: TGTGCCAGCAGCTTAGGGACTCCCAGCTCCTACGAGCAGTACTTC. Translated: CASSLGTPSSYEQYF.

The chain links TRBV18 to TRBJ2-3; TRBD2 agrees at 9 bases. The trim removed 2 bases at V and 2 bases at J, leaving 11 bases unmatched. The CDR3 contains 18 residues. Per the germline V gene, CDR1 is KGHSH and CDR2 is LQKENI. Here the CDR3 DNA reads TGTGCCAGCTCACCAGTTGCGGGAGGGGGTCCTCTCACAGATACGCAGTATTTT. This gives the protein CASSPVAGGGPLTDTQYF.

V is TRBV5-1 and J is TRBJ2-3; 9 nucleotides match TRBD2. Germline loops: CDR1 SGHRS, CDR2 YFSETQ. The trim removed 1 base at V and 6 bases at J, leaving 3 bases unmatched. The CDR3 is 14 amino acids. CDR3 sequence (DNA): TGCGCCAGCAGCTTGCGAAGCGGGGGGGATACGCAGTATTTT. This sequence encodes CASSLRSGGDTQYF.

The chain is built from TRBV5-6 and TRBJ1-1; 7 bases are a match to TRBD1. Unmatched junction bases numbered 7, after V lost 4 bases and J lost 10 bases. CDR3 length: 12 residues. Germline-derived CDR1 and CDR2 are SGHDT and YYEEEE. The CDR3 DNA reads TGTGCCAGCAGCGCTGACAGGGCAAGAGCTTTCTTT. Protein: CASSADRARAFF.

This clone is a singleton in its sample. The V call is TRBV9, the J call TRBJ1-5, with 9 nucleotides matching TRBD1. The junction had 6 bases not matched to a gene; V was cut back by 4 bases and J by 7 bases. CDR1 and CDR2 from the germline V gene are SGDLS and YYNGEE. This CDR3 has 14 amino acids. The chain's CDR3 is CASSSTDRGQPQHF. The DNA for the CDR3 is TGTGCCAGCAGCTCTACGGACAGGGGCCAGCCCCAGCATTTT.

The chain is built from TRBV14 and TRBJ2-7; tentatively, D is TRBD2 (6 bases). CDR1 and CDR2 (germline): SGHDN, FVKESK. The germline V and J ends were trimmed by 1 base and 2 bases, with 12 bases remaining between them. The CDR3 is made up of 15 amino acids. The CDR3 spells CASSQGLVVAYEQYF. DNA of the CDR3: TGTGCCAGCAGCCAAGGACTAGTGGTCGCCTACGAGCAGTACTTC.

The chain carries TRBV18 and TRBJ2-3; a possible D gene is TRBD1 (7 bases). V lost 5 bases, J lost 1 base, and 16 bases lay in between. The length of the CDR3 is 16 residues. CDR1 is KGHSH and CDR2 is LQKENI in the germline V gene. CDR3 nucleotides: TGTGCCAGCTCATCGTTTAGCGGACAGGGCACAGATACGCAGTATTTT. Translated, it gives CASSSFSGQGTDTQYF. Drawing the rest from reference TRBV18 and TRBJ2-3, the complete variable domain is NAGVMQNPRHLVRRRGQEARLRCSPMKGHSHVYWYRQLPEEGLKFMVYLQKENIIDESGMPKERFSAEFPKEGPSILRIQQVVRGDSAAYFCASSSFSGQGTDTQYFGPGTRLTVL.

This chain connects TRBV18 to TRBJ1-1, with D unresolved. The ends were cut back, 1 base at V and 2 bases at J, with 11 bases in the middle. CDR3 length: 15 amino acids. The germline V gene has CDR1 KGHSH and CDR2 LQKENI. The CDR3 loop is CASSPQKAGNTEAFF. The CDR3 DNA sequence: TGTGCCAGCTCACCACAAAAGGCAGGAAACACTGAAGCTTTCTTT.

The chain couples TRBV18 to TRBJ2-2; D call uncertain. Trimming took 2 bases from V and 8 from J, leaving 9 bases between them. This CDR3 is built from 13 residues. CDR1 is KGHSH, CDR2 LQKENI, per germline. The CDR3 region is CASSPVTAGELFF. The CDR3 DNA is TGTGCCAGCTCACCAGTGACTGCGGGGGAGCTGTTTTTT.

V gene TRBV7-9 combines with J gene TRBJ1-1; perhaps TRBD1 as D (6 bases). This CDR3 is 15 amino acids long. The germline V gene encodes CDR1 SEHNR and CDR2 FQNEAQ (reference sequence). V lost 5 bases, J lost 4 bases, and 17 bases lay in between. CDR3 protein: CASSPGHHLGTEAFF. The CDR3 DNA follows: TGTGCCAGCAGCCCGGGACATCACCTAGGCACTGAAGCTTTCTTT. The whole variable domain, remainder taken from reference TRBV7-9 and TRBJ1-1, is DTGVSQNPRHKITKRGQNVTFRCDPISEHNRLYWYRQTLGQGPEFLTYFQNEAQLEKSRLLSDRFSAERPKGSFSTLEIQRTEQGDSAMYLCASSPGHHLGTEAFFGQGTRLTVV.

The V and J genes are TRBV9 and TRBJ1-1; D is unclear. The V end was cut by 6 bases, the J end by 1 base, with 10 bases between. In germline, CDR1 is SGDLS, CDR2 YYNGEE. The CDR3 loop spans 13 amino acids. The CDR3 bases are TGTGCCAGCACCAACAGTAAGAACACTGAAGCTTTCTTT. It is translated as CASTNSKNTEAFF.